This TCR beta chain stems from a study of metastatic and nonmetastatic thyroid tumors. Study-level background: The comparison covered peripheral blood and tumor or nodule tissue in malignant and benign thyroid patients.

Study-level findings and limits: It was reportedly found that TCR beta diversity was significantly higher in malignant thyroid tumors than in benign nodules, a difference seen in both blood and tumor samples.

Germline V lookup: CDR1 SGHRS, CDR2 YFSETQ. V was cut by 1 base and J by 3 bases, with 10 bases left in between. CDR3 length: 14 amino acids. In the original analysis: Built for papillary thyroid cancer, a distant-metastasis classifier drew on CDR3 differences across clinicopathological groups. TCRdb re-analyzed the PCR reads using MiXCR. Here the V and J calls rest on TCRdb's processing, not on the authors' analysis. The sample records more than 13,000 clones, less than 25% being singletons. Nobody among the patients had been given any treatment before thyroid surgery. This clone is medium-sized within its sample. Its antigen is unknown.

The V and J genes are TRBV5-1 and TRBJ1-2; D gene uncertain. This clonotype was sampled from a female donor with papillary thyroid cancer or a benign thyroid nodule (not recorded which). Some clones in this sample may be carry-over from other donors' samples. Sequencing used blood. The CDR3 protein is CASSLSGQHYGYTF. CDR3 in DNA: TGCGCCAGCAGCTTGAGCGGTCAACACTATGGCTACACCTTC.